Below, 25 T cell receptor beta chains from the same sample are listed, as sequenced in a study of shared clonotypes between healthy human individuals. Sequencing used immunoSEQ multiplex PCR; TCRdb keeps in-frame clones, though not all of them. The sample holds roughly 700,000 clones; about nine tenths are singletons and the top ten take 34%. Sequencing input: memory CD8+ T cells from PBMCs. Documented subset: CD45RO+ cells pooled with CCR7-negative TemRA cells. Source of these receptors: a man in his late teens or twenties in good health. Some clones in this sample may be carry-over from other donors' samples.

This chain joins TRBV11-2 and TRBJ2-7; D gene ambiguous. Trimming shortened V by 1 base and J by 2 bases, and 18 bases separated the two germline ends. The CDR3 covers 17 residues. Germline assignment: CDR1 SGHAT and CDR2 FQNNGV. The CDR3 here is CASSLAPRTSWAYEQYF. The CDR3 region has the DNA TGTGCCAGCAGCTTAGCCCCGCGGACGTCTTGGGCCTACGAGCAGTACTTC.

The chain is built from TRBV6-1 and TRBJ2-2; possibly TRBD1 or TRBD2 for D (5 bases each). Germline V CDR1 and CDR2: MNHNS, SASEGT. The V end lost 1 base, the J end lost 4 bases, and 13 bases lay between the germline ends. This CDR3 has 16 residues. The CDR3 reads CASSEDGDGVTGELFF. In DNA, the CDR3 is TGTGCCAGCAGTGAAGATGGGGACGGGGTCACCGGGGAGCTGTTTTTT.

This sequence joins TRBV4-2 and TRBJ2-7; 8 bases are shared with TRBD2. CDR3 size: 15 residues. In germline, CDR1 is LGHNA, CDR2 YNFKEQ. The trim removed 1 base at V and 2 bases at J, leaving 4 bases unmatched. CDR3 nucleotides: TGTGCCAGCAGCCAAGGGAGCGGGAGTCCCTACGAGCAGTACTTC. This gives the protein CASSQGSGSPYEQYF.

J is TRBJ1-1 and V is TRBV9, with TRBD1 as a possible D gene (5 bases). The CDR3 is 17 amino acids. The germline V and J ends were trimmed by 3 bases and 0 bases, with 18 bases remaining between them. CDR1 is SGDLS and CDR2 is YYNGEE in the germline V gene. The chain's CDR3 is CASSATGTVAVNTEAFF. The CDR3 DNA sequence: TGTGCCAGCAGCGCAACCGGGACGGTGGCGGTGAACACTGAAGCTTTCTTT. The variable domain in full, with the rest retrieved from reference TRBV9 and TRBJ1-1, is DSGVTQTPKHLITATGQRVTLRCSPRSGDLSVYWYQQSLDQGLQFLIQYYNGEERAKGNILERFSAQQFPDLHSELNLSSLELGDSALYFCASSATGTVAVNTEAFFGQGTRLTVV.

This chain joins TRBV5-1 and TRBJ2-7, with D perhaps TRBD2 (5 bases). V gave up 2 bases and J gave up 2 bases, with 14 bases separating them. Germline CDR1 and CDR2: SGHRS and YFSETQ. The CDR3 loop spans 15 amino acids. CDR3 in DNA: TGCGCCAGCAGCTTTATGTGGGAGTGGACCTACGAGCAGTACTTC. Residues: CASSFMWEWTYEQYF.

This chain connects TRBV4-1 to TRBJ2-1, with D uncertain. Germline CDR1 and CDR2: MGHRA and YSYEKL. The germline V and J ends were trimmed by 4 bases and 0 bases, with 16 bases remaining between them. CDR3 length: 17 amino acids. CDR3 DNA: TGCGCCAGCAGCCCTTCCCAACCAGCGAGCTCCTACAATGAGCAGTTCTTC. Protein product: CASSPSQPASSYNEQFF.

The chain has TRBV5-4 and TRBJ1-1; D uncertain. There are 11 residues in the CDR3. Trimming pared 4 bases from V and 1 base from J, leaving 2 bases between. Germline CDR1 reads SGHNT; CDR2 reads YYREEE (reference sequence). CDR3 loop: CASSQNTEAFF. The CDR3 coding sequence is TGTGCCAGCAGCCAGAACACTGAAGCTTTCTTT. Full variable domain (rest looked up from reference TRBV5-4 and TRBJ1-1): ETGVTQSPTHLIKTRGQQVTLRCSSQSGHNTVSWYQQALGQGPQFIFQYYREEENGRGNFPPRFSGLQFPNYSSELNVNALELDDSALYLCASSQNTEAFFGQGTRLTVV.

The chain recombines TRBV4-2 with TRBJ2-7; 10 positions match TRBD1. Germline CDR1 and CDR2: LGHNA and YNFKEQ. The length of the CDR3 is 16 residues. Trimming at V came to 0 bases and at J to 3 bases, leaving 5 bases not matched to a gene. CDR3 sequence (DNA): TGTGCCAGCAGCCAAGAGAGGACAGGGGGGTACTACGAGCAGTACTTC. Its translation is CASSQERTGGYYEQYF.

J is TRBJ2-5 and V is TRBV6-1; no firm D call. CDR1 is MNHNS and CDR2 is SASEGT in the germline V gene. This CDR3 comprises 15 residues. The V end was cut by 1 base, the J end by 2 bases, with 11 bases between. The CDR3 bases are TGTGCCAGCAGTGAAGGCCTGACGATACAAGAGACCCAGTACTTC. Translation gives CASSEGLTIQETQYF.

J is TRBJ2-7 and V is TRBV4-1, with 9 bases fitting TRBD2. Germline loops: CDR1 MGHRA, CDR2 YSYEKL. Losses at the gene ends were 4 bases for V and 6 bases for J; bases not matched to a gene: 13. There are 16 residues in the CDR3. The CDR3 region has the DNA TGCGCCAGCAGCCCCCCTGTGGGAGCGGGAGGAGGCGAGCAGTACTTC. It translates to CASSPPVGAGGGEQYF.

This chain uses TRBV6-5 with TRBJ1-1; D ambiguous. Germline CDR1 and CDR2: MNHEY and SVGAGI. The CDR3 length is 13 residues. The germline V and J ends were trimmed by 0 bases and 6 bases, with 8 bases remaining between them. The CDR3 protein is CASSYSMGSEAFF. As DNA, the CDR3 is TGTGCCAGCAGTTACTCGATGGGGTCTGAAGCTTTCTTT.

This sequence joins TRBV6-1 and TRBJ2-7; no reliable D call. Germline CDR1 reads MNHNS; CDR2 reads SASEGT. The CDR3 runs 11 residues. V was shortened by 3 bases and J by 6 bases, with 6 bases between the two germline ends. The CDR3 is CASSDKGEQYF. CDR3 nucleotides: TGTGCCAGCAGTGACAAAGGCGAGCAGTACTTC.

This rearrangement joins TRBV29-1 to TRBJ2-1; D tentatively fits TRBD1 or TRBD2 (5 bases each). The V end was cut by 2 bases, the J end by 12 bases, with 8 bases between. CDR3 length: 10 amino acids. CDR1 and CDR2 (germline): SQVTM, ANQGSEA. The CDR3 nucleotides read TGCAGCGTTGAAAGTGGGGGGCAGTTCTTC. It is translated as CSVESGGQFF.

The gene calls are TRBV7-9 and TRBJ2-7, with D tentatively TRBD1 (6 bases). The germline CDR1 and CDR2 sequences are SEHNR and FQNEAQ (reference sequence). The CDR3 spans 13 residues. V dropped 5 bases and J dropped 7 bases, with 15 bases sitting between them. The CDR3 region is CASSNDRSGEQYF. The CDR3 DNA is TGTGCCAGCAGCAACGACAGGTCTGGTGAGCAGTACTTC. Full variable domain (rest looked up from reference TRBV7-9 and TRBJ2-7): DTGVSQNPRHKITKRGQNVTFRCDPISEHNRLYWYRQTLGQGPEFLTYFQNEAQLEKSRLLSDRFSAERPKGSFSTLEIQRTEQGDSAMYLCASSNDRSGEQYFGPGTRLTVT.

V is TRBV2 and J is TRBJ2-1; D is perhaps TRBD2 (5 bases). V was shortened by 1 base and J by 3 bases, with 7 bases between the two germline ends. The CDR3 sequence is 14 residues long. Germline values: CDR1 SNHLY, CDR2 FYNNEI. The CDR3 here is CASSEVLDYNEQFF. In nucleotides, the CDR3 is TGTGCCAGCAGTGAAGTACTAGACTACAATGAGCAGTTCTTC.

This chain links TRBV7-7 with TRBJ2-7, with D hard to call. Germline CDR1 and CDR2: SSHAT and FNYEAQ (reference sequence). The CDR3 loop spans 10 amino acids. Deletions cut 3 bases from V and 6 bases from J, with 3 bases between. The CDR3 spells CASSFSEQYF. CDR3 sequence (DNA): TGTGCCAGCAGCTTTAGCGAGCAGTACTTC.

This chain connects TRBV19 to TRBJ1-2; 7 bases are shared with TRBD1. Trimming cost V 4 bases and J 2 bases; bases outside gene matches: 1. CDR1 and CDR2 from the germline V gene are LNHDA and SQIVND (reference sequence). This CDR3 has 13 residues. The CDR3 nucleotides read TGTGCCAGTAGTAACAGGGGAAACTATGGCTACACCTTC. It encodes CASSNRGNYGYTF.

This chain connects TRBV13 to TRBJ1-1, with TRBD1 matching over 9 bases. Germline V lookup: CDR1 PRHDT, CDR2 FYEKMQ (reference sequence). The trim removed 3 bases at V and 5 bases at J, leaving 7 bases unmatched. This CDR3 comprises 15 residues. The CDR3 nucleotides are TGTGCCAGCAGCTTGGTTCCGGGACAGGGAACTGAAGCTTTCTTT. Translated, it gives CASSLVPGQGTEAFF.

This chain links TRBV27 with TRBJ1-5; unclear D gene. Germline V lookup: CDR1 MNHEY, CDR2 SMNVEV (reference sequence). This CDR3 has 13 residues. The ends were cut back, 6 bases at V and 4 bases at J, with 10 bases in the middle. CDR3 in DNA: TGTGCCAGCAGCGCCGACATGAATCAGCCCCAGCATTTT. This sequence encodes CASSADMNQPQHF.

The chain carries TRBV9 and TRBJ2-7; 8 nucleotides agree with TRBD2. The CDR3 contains 16 residues. Germline V lookup: CDR1 SGDLS, CDR2 YYNGEE. The J segment lost 3 bases and the V segment lost 4 bases, leaving 12 bases of the junction unmatched. The DNA of the CDR3 is TGTGCCAGCAGCCCCGGGGGGGCGGGGCAGAGCTACGAGCAGTACTTC. It yields the protein CASSPGGAGQSYEQYF.

The chain carries TRBV2 and TRBJ2-1; 7 positions match TRBD2. Germline V lookup: CDR1 SNHLY, CDR2 FYNNEI. V gave up 2 bases and J gave up 7 bases; unmatched junction bases: 17. There are 18 residues in the CDR3. Here the CDR3 reads CASSENFPLAVVKNEQFF. DNA for the CDR3: TGTGCCAGCAGTGAAAACTTTCCGCTAGCGGTAGTAAAGAATGAGCAGTTCTTC. The complete variable domain, with remaining parts taken from reference TRBV2 and TRBJ2-1, reads EPEVTQTPSHQVTQMGQEVILRCVPISNHLYFYWYRQILGQKVEFLVSFYNNEISEKSEIFDDQFSVERPDGSNFTLKIRSTKLEDSAMYFCASSENFPLAVVKNEQFFGPGTRLTVL.

The chain is built from TRBV6-5 and TRBJ1-1; 9 bases align to TRBD1. The V segment lost 8 bases and the J segment 5 bases; nucleotides outside the gene matches: 0. Germline CDR1 is MNHEY and CDR2 is SVGAGI. The CDR3 consists of 11 residues. CDR3 region: CASGQGTEAFF. In DNA form, the CDR3 reads TGTGCCAGCGGACAGGGGACTGAAGCTTTCTTT.

This clone showed up just once. The chain combines TRBV28 with TRBJ2-7; TRBD2 agrees at 10 bases. This CDR3 spans 12 amino acids. V shed 8 bases and J 3 bases; nucleotides not matched to a gene: 1. CDR1 MDHEN and CDR2 SYDVKM come from the germline V gene. CDR3 sequence: CASRTSGYEQYF. As DNA, the CDR3 is TGTGCCAGCCGGACTAGCGGCTACGAGCAGTACTTC.

The CDR3 reads CASSLTGRGYEQYF. The CDR3 coding sequence is TGTGCCAGCAGTCTGACAGGCCGGGGATACGAGCAGTACTTC. J is TRBJ2-7 and V is TRBV27, with a possible D match to TRBD1 (6 bases). V gave up 5 bases and J gave up 4 bases, with 15 bases separating them. CDR3 length: 14 residues. The V gene's germline CDR1 is MNHEY and CDR2 SMNVEV (reference sequence).

The J gene is TRBJ2-3, the V gene TRBV4-1; tentatively, D is TRBD2 (6 bases). Germline CDR1 is MGHRA and CDR2 is YSYEKL. This CDR3 comprises 14 residues. V was trimmed by 4 bases and J by 5 bases, leaving 13 bases between them. CDR3 sequence reads: CASSPSQAGDTQYF. The CDR3 nucleotides are TGCGCCAGCAGCCCCTCCCAAGCGGGAGATACGCAGTATTTT.